A selection of T cell receptor beta chains follows, all from one sample in a study of a mutant IDH1 vaccine in newly diagnosed glioma. Their antigens are not known. This table comes from immunoSEQ multiplex PCR, and its TCRdb copy is limited to in-frame clones, with some not included. The sample lists 30,000 to 35,000 clones; roughly 56% were seen once. The material sequenced was PBMCs, taken from a glioma patient whose treatment included an IDH1 peptide vaccine. The receptor source for this set is a woman under 30 with glioma. CDR3s include the opening cysteine and the closing phenylalanine or tryptophan. A D gene is named only where the DNA matches it firmly. For some rows the clone size is stated as once, few or many, or as a class when expanded; others skip it.

d_gene: NA
j_gene: TRBJ1-2
abundance: NA
v_gene: TRBV7-9
CDR3aa: CASSLRGEGNYGYTF
CDR3nt: TGTGCCAGCAGCTTAAGGGGCGAGGGAAACTATGGCTACACCTTC

d_gene: NA
j_gene: TRBJ2-1
abundance: NA
v_gene: TRBV9
CDR3aa: CASSKQGVIDEQFF
CDR3nt: TGTGCCAGCAGCAAGCAGGGTGTAATCGATGAGCAGTTCTTC

d_gene: TRBD1
j_gene: TRBJ1-2
abundance: NA
v_gene: TRBV9
CDR3aa: CASSRTGLLHGYTF
CDR3nt: TGTGCCAGCAGCCGGACAGGGCTTCTCCATGGCTACACCTTC

d_gene: NA
j_gene: TRBJ1-2
abundance: few
v_gene: TRBV7-8
CDR3aa: CASSPSSGGWYDYGYTF
CDR3nt: TGTGCCAGCAGCCCCTCGTCGGGGGGATGGTACGACTATGGCTACACCTTC

d_gene: NA
j_gene: TRBJ1-4
abundance: NA
v_gene: TRBV7-9
CDR3aa: CASSFQITNEKLFF
CDR3nt: TGTGCCAGCAGCTTCCAAATAACTAATGAAAAACTGTTTTTT

d_gene: NA
j_gene: TRBJ2-1
abundance: once
v_gene: TRBV7-2
CDR3aa: CASSLVGQGSYNEQFF
CDR3nt: TGTGCCAGCAGCTTAGTCGGGCAGGGGTCCTACAATGAGCAGTTCTTC

d_gene: NA
j_gene: TRBJ2-3
abundance: NA
v_gene: TRBV4-2
CDR3aa: CASSPKGGASTDTQYF
CDR3nt: TGTGCCAGCAGCCCCAAGGGGGGTGCTAGCACAGATACGCAGTATTTT

d_gene: NA
j_gene: TRBJ1-1
abundance: NA
v_gene: TRBV5-1
CDR3aa: CASSLVGMGNTEAFF
CDR3nt: TGCGCCAGCAGCTTGGTGGGGATGGGGAACACTGAAGCTTTCTTT

d_gene: NA
j_gene: TRBJ1-2
abundance: NA
v_gene: TRBV19
CDR3aa: CASRENEIFYGYTF
CDR3nt: TGTGCCAGTCGGGAGAACGAAATTTTCTATGGCTACACCTTC

d_gene: NA
j_gene: TRBJ1-6
abundance: few
v_gene: TRBV6-1
CDR3aa: CASSEMGRATNSPLHF
CDR3nt: TGTGCCAGCAGTGAAATGGGCAGGGCTACGAATTCACCCCTCCACTTT

d_gene: NA
j_gene: TRBJ1-6
abundance: NA
v_gene: TRBV12-5
CDR3aa: CASGLRPAGQGLRESPLHF
CDR3nt: TGTGCTAGTGGTTTGAGGCCCGCGGGACAAGGGCTTCGGGAATCACCCCTCCACTTT

d_gene: NA
j_gene: TRBJ1-1
abundance: medium-sized
v_gene: TRBV4-2
CDR3aa: CASSQDLGYRAGGTEAFF
CDR3nt: TGTGCCAGCAGCCAAGATCTAGGATACAGAGCGGGGGGCACTGAAGCTTTCTTT

d_gene: NA
j_gene: TRBJ1-4
abundance: NA
v_gene: TRBV28
CDR3aa: CASSPSWGEKLFF
CDR3nt: TGTGCCAGCAGCCCGTCGTGGGGTGAAAAACTGTTTTTT

d_gene: NA
j_gene: TRBJ1-2
abundance: NA
v_gene: TRBV4-2
CDR3aa: CASSQDAGDFYGYTF
CDR3nt: TGTGCCAGCAGCCAAGATGCTGGGGACTTCTATGGCTACACCTTC

d_gene: TRBD1
j_gene: TRBJ1-5
abundance: few
v_gene: TRBV7-2
CDR3aa: CASSQFGQALDNQPQHF
CDR3nt: TGTGCCAGCAGCCAGTTCGGACAGGCGCTAGACAATCAGCCCCAGCATTTT

d_gene: NA
j_gene: TRBJ2-3
abundance: NA
v_gene: TRBV5-1
CDR3aa: CASSPSTDTQYF
CDR3nt: TGCGCCAGCAGCCCTAGCACAGATACGCAGTATTTT

d_gene: TRBD2
j_gene: TRBJ2-3
abundance: few
v_gene: TRBV7-9
CDR3aa: CASSLGPGGADTQYF
CDR3nt: TGTGCCAGCAGCTTAGGCCCGGGAGGAGCAGATACGCAGTATTTT

d_gene: NA
j_gene: TRBJ1-5
abundance: once
v_gene: TRBV5-8
CDR3aa: CASSLGLGSSNQPQHF
CDR3nt: TGTGCCAGCAGCTTGGGACTGGGGTCCAGCAATCAGCCCCAGCATTTT

d_gene: TRBD2
j_gene: TRBJ2-1
abundance: NA
v_gene: TRBV7-3
CDR3aa: CASHPTGLAGQNEQFF
CDR3nt: TGTGCCAGCCACCCAACGGGACTAGCGGGTCAGAATGAGCAGTTCTTC

d_gene: NA
j_gene: TRBJ2-6
abundance: few
v_gene: TRBV15
CDR3aa: CATSSQQGYTSGANVLTF
CDR3nt: TGTGCCACCAGCAGCCAACAGGGATACACCTCTGGGGCCAACGTCCTGACTTTC

d_gene: NA
j_gene: TRBJ2-7
abundance: NA
v_gene: TRBV5-8
CDR3aa: CASSLSDIYYEQYF
CDR3nt: TGTGCCAGCAGCTTATCAGACATTTACTACGAGCAGTACTTC

d_gene: NA
j_gene: TRBJ1-1
abundance: NA
v_gene: TRBV15
CDR3aa: CATSSAQGPAFF
CDR3nt: TGTGCCACCAGCAGTGCCCAGGGTCCGGCTTTCTTT

d_gene: NA
j_gene: TRBJ1-4
abundance: NA
v_gene: TRBV10-3
CDR3aa: CAISEVAVWEKLFF
CDR3nt: TGTGCCATCAGTGAGGTAGCGGTTTGGGAAAAACTGTTTTTT

d_gene: NA
j_gene: TRBJ1-6
abundance: NA
v_gene: TRBV7-2
CDR3aa: CASSQTGKAPLHF
CDR3nt: TGTGCCAGCAGCCAGACGGGTAAAGCACCCCTCCACTTT

d_gene: NA
j_gene: TRBJ2-5
abundance: NA
v_gene: TRBV7-2
CDR3aa: CASSPPSGRETQYF
CDR3nt: TGTGCCAGCAGCCCCCCGAGTGGGCGGGAGACCCAGTACTTC

d_gene: NA
j_gene: TRBJ1-1
abundance: NA
v_gene: TRBV19
CDR3aa: CASSTSLWTEAFF
CDR3nt: TGTGCCAGTAGTACTTCACTTTGGACTGAAGCTTTCTTT

d_gene: TRBD2
j_gene: TRBJ2-1
abundance: NA
v_gene: TRBV29-1
CDR3aa: CSVSRGGSYNEQFF
CDR3nt: TGCAGCGTCTCTCGCGGGGGCTCCTACAATGAGCAGTTCTTC

d_gene: NA
j_gene: TRBJ2-1
abundance: NA
v_gene: TRBV4-2
CDR3aa: CASSLSKGYNEQFF
CDR3nt: TGTGCCAGCAGCCTTAGTAAGGGATACAATGAGCAGTTCTTC

d_gene: TRBD2
j_gene: TRBJ2-7
abundance: NA
v_gene: TRBV28
CDR3aa: CASSPFLAVSDEQYF
CDR3nt: TGTGCCAGCAGTCCCTTTCTAGCGGTTTCTGACGAGCAGTACTTC

d_gene: NA
j_gene: TRBJ2-3
abundance: NA
v_gene: TRBV27
CDR3aa: CASKFRDTQYF
CDR3nt: TGTGCCAGCAAGTTTAGAGATACGCAGTATTTT

d_gene: NA
j_gene: TRBJ1-1
abundance: few
v_gene: TRBV10-3
CDR3aa: CASSPRGTEAFF
CDR3nt: TGTGCCAGCTCCCCGAGGGGCACTGAAGCTTTCTTT

d_gene: TRBD1
j_gene: TRBJ2-7
abundance: NA
v_gene: TRBV7-2
CDR3aa: CASSLGTGGRYEQYF
CDR3nt: TGTGCCAGCAGCTTGGGGACAGGGGGCCGGTACGAGCAGTACTTC

d_gene: TRBD2
j_gene: TRBJ2-7
abundance: once
v_gene: TRBV7-6
CDR3aa: CASSRLAGGPQDNEQYF
CDR3nt: TGTGCCAGCAGCAGACTAGCGGGAGGGCCACAAGACAACGAGCAGTACTTC

d_gene: NA
j_gene: TRBJ1-1
abundance: few
v_gene: TRBV29-1
CDR3aa: CSVPWGDSAFF
CDR3nt: TGCAGCGTTCCGTGGGGGGATAGTGCTTTCTTT

d_gene: TRBD2
j_gene: TRBJ2-5
abundance: NA
v_gene: TRBV7-9
CDR3aa: CASSQPQRPAGGPETQYF
CDR3nt: TGTGCCAGCAGCCAACCCCAGAGACCAGCGGGAGGGCCGGAGACCCAGTACTTC

d_gene: NA
j_gene: TRBJ1-2
abundance: few
v_gene: TRBV6-1
CDR3aa: CASSEREAERRGGYTF
CDR3nt: TGTGCCAGCAGTGAAAGAGAGGCCGAGCGGCGGGGTGGCTACACCTTC

d_gene: NA
j_gene: TRBJ2-1
abundance: NA
v_gene: TRBV20-1
CDR3aa: CSARTIYEQFF
CDR3nt: TGCAGTGCTAGAACTATCTATGAGCAGTTCTTC

d_gene: TRBD2
j_gene: TRBJ2-7
abundance: NA
v_gene: TRBV5-1
CDR3aa: CASSPVAGGGYEQYF
CDR3nt: TGCGCCAGCAGCCCGGTAGCGGGAGGCGGCTACGAGCAGTACTTC

d_gene: NA
j_gene: TRBJ2-5
abundance: NA
v_gene: TRBV6-1
CDR3aa: CASSDGWGETQYF
CDR3nt: TGTGCCAGCAGTGACGGATGGGGGGAGACCCAGTACTTC

d_gene: NA
j_gene: TRBJ1-5
abundance: NA
v_gene: TRBV19
CDR3aa: CASCADTGRGGRPQHF
CDR3nt: TGTGCCAGCTGCGCTGATACCGGACGGGGAGGGAGGCCCCAGCATTTT

d_gene: NA
j_gene: TRBJ1-1
abundance: NA
v_gene: TRBV25-1
CDR3aa: CASSAFGGGEAFF
CDR3nt: TGTGCCAGCAGTGCATTTGGTGGAGGTGAAGCTTTCTTT

d_gene: TRBD2
j_gene: TRBJ2-5
abundance: few
v_gene: TRBV13
CDR3aa: CASSLTSGQETQYF
CDR3nt: TGTGCCAGCAGCTTGACTAGCGGACAAGAGACCCAGTACTTC

d_gene: NA
j_gene: TRBJ1-5
abundance: NA
v_gene: TRBV11-2
CDR3aa: CASSAQGSAGNQPQHF
CDR3nt: TGTGCCAGCAGCGCCCAGGGGAGTGCCGGCAATCAGCCCCAGCATTTT

d_gene: NA
j_gene: TRBJ2-2
abundance: few
v_gene: TRBV5-1
CDR3aa: CASKPESNTGELFF
CDR3nt: TGCGCCAGCAAGCCCGAGAGTAACACCGGGGAGCTGTTTTTT

d_gene: TRBD2
j_gene: TRBJ2-1
abundance: once
v_gene: TRBV15
CDR3aa: CATSRPSGGTYNEQFF
CDR3nt: TGTGCCACCAGCAGACCTAGCGGGGGGACCTACAATGAGCAGTTCTTC

d_gene: NA
j_gene: TRBJ2-5
abundance: once
v_gene: TRBV10-3
CDR3aa: CAISRAGGETQYF
CDR3nt: TGTGCCATCAGCAGGGCCGGAGGTGAGACCCAGTACTTC

d_gene: NA
j_gene: TRBJ2-1
abundance: NA
v_gene: TRBV29-1
CDR3aa: CSPRSYNEQFF
CDR3nt: TGCAGCCCCCGCAGCTACAATGAGCAGTTCTTC

d_gene: NA
j_gene: TRBJ2-1
abundance: NA
v_gene: TRBV29-1
CDR3aa: CSVVSGDAHNEQFF
CDR3nt: TGCAGCGTTGTTTCGGGGGATGCACACAATGAGCAGTTCTTC

d_gene: NA
j_gene: TRBJ1-5
abundance: NA
v_gene: TRBV5-5
CDR3aa: CASSLGFGSNQPQHF
CDR3nt: TGTGCCAGCAGCCTAGGTTTTGGGAGCAATCAGCCCCAGCATTTT

d_gene: NA
j_gene: TRBJ2-5
abundance: NA
v_gene: TRBV29-1
CDR3aa: CSVNGWGHQETQYF
CDR3nt: TGCAGCGTTAATGGGTGGGGGCACCAAGAGACCCAGTACTTC

d_gene: NA
j_gene: TRBJ2-2
abundance: NA
v_gene: TRBV27
CDR3aa: CASTPGNSWELFF
CDR3nt: TGTGCCAGCACCCCGGGGAATAGCTGGGAGCTGTTTTTT

d_gene: NA
j_gene: TRBJ2-1
abundance: NA
v_gene: TRBV18
CDR3aa: CASSPPGTWIKSDEQFF
CDR3nt: TGTGCCAGCTCACCTCCGGGGACCTGGATAAAGTCAGATGAGCAGTTCTTC

d_gene: TRBD1
j_gene: TRBJ1-2
abundance: few
v_gene: TRBV7-9
CDR3aa: CASSPPPGQGVFYGYTF
CDR3nt: TGTGCCAGCAGCCCACCCCCGGGACAGGGAGTCTTCTATGGCTACACCTTC

d_gene: NA
j_gene: TRBJ2-3
abundance: NA
v_gene: TRBV30
CDR3aa: CAWSAGAGDTQYF
CDR3nt: TGTGCCTGGAGTGCGGGGGCGGGAGATACGCAGTATTTT

d_gene: NA
j_gene: TRBJ2-5
abundance: few
v_gene: TRBV19
CDR3aa: CASSPSRAPTQYF
CDR3nt: TGTGCCAGTAGTCCTTCCCGGGCTCCAACCCAGTACTTC

d_gene: TRBD1
j_gene: TRBJ1-5
abundance: few
v_gene: TRBV19
CDR3aa: CASSLTGTELDQPQHF
CDR3nt: TGTGCCAGTAGTTTGACCGGGACAGAGTTAGATCAGCCCCAGCATTTT

d_gene: NA
j_gene: TRBJ2-3
abundance: NA
v_gene: TRBV12-5
CDR3aa: CASGLKQADTQYF
CDR3nt: TGTGCTAGTGGTTTGAAACAGGCAGATACGCAGTATTTT